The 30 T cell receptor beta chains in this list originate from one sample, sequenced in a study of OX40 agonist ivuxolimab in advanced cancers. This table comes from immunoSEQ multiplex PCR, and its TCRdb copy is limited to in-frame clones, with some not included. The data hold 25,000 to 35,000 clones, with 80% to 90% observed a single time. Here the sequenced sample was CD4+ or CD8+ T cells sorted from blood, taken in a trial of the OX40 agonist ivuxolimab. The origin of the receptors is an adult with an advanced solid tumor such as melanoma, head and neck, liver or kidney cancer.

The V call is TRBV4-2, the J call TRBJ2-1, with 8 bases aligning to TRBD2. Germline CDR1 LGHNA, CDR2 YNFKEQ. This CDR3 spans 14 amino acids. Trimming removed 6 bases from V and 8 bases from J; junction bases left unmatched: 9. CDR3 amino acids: CASRPGTRGDEQFF. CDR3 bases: TGTGCCAGCAGGCCCGGGACTAGAGGCGATGAGCAGTTCTTC.

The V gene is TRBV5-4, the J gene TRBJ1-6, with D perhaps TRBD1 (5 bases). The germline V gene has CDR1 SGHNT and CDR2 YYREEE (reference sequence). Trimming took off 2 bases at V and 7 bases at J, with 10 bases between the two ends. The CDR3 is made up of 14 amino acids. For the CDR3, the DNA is TGTGCCAGCAGCTTTAGGGCAGGGAATTCACCCCTCCACTTT. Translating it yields CASSFRAGNSPLHF.

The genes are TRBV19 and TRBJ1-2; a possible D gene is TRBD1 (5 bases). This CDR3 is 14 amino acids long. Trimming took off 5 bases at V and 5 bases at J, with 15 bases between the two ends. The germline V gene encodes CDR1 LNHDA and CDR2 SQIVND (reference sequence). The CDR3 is CASSPQGVSYGYTF. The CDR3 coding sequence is TGTGCCAGTAGTCCTCAGGGAGTATCATATGGCTACACCTTC.

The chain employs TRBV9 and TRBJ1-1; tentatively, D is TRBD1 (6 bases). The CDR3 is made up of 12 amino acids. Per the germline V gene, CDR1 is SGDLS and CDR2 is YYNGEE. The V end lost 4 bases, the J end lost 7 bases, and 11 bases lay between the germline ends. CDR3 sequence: CASSTGQNEAFF. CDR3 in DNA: TGTGCCAGCAGCACTGGACAGAATGAAGCTTTCTTT.

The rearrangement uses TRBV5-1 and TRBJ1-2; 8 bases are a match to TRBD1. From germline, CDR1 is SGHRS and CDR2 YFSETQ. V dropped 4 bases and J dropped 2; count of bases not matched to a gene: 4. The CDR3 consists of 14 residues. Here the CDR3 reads CASSPGQANYGYTF. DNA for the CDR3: TGCGCCAGCAGCCCGGGACAGGCCAACTATGGCTACACCTTC.

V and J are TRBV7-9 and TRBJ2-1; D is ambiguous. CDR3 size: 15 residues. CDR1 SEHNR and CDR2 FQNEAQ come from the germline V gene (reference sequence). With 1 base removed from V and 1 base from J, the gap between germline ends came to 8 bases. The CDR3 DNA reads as TGTGCCAGCAGCTTAGGCCGCGGATCCTACAATGAGCAGTTCTTC. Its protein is CASSLGRGSYNEQFF.

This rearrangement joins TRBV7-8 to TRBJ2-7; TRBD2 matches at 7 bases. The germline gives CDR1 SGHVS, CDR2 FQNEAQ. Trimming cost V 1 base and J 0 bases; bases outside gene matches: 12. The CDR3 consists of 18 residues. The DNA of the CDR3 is TGTGCCAGCAGCTTAGAAGGGGTGGGTCTAGCGGACTCCTACGAGCAGTACTTC. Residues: CASSLEGVGLADSYEQYF.

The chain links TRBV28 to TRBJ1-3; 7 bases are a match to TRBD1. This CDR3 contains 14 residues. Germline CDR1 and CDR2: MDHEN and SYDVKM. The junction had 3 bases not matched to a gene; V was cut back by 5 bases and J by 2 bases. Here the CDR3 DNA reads TGTGCCAGCAGTCCTCAGGGGGCTGGAAACACCATATATTTT. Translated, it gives CASSPQGAGNTIYF.

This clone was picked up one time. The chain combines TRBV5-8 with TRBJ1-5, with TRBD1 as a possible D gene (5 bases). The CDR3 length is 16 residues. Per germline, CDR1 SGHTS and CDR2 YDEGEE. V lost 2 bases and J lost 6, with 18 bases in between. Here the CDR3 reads CASSLRGQGVTQPQHF. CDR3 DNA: TGTGCCAGCAGCTTAAGAGGCCAGGGTGTAACTCAGCCCCAGCATTTT.

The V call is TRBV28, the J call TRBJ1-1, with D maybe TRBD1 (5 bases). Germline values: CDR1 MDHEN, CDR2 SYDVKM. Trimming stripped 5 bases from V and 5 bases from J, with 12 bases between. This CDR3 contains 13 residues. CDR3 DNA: TGTGCCAGCAGTGAGTTCAGGGTTACTGAAGCTTTCTTT. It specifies CASSEFRVTEAFF.

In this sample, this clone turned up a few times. The CDR3 sequence: CASSRTGTGELFF. CDR3 sequence (DNA): TGTGCCAGCAGCCGGACAGGCACCGGGGAGCTGTTTTTT. The chain carries TRBV6-4 and TRBJ2-2; 7 positions match TRBD1. Germline CDR1 and CDR2: MRHNA and SNTAGT. After removal of 6 bases from V and 4 bases from J, the junction contained 2 bases not matched to a gene. This CDR3 region has 13 residues.

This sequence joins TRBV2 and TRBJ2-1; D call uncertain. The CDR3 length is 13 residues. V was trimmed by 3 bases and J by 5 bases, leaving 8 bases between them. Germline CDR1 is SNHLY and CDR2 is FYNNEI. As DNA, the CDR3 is TGTGCCAGCAGTGAGACACTTAACAATGAGCAGTTCTTC. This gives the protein CASSETLNNEQFF.

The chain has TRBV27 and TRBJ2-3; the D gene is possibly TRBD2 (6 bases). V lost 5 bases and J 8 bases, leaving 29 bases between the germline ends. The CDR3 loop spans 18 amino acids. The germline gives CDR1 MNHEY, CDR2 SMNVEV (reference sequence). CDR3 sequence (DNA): TGTGCCAGCAGTCCCCACCCGCTATTAGGAGGGCCCCCAGGTACGCAGTATTTT. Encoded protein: CASSPHPLLGGPPGTQYF.

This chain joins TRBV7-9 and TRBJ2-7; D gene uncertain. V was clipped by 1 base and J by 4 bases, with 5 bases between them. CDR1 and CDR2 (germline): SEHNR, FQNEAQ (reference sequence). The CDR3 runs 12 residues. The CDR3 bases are TGTGCCAGCAGCTTAGTGGGGTACGAGCAGTACTTC. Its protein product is CASSLVGYEQYF. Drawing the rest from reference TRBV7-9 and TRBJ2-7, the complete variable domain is DTGVSQNPRHKITKRGQNVTFRCDPISEHNRLYWYRQTLGQGPEFLTYFQNEAQLEKSRLLSDRFSAERPKGSFSTLEIQRTEQGDSAMYLCASSLVGYEQYFGPGTRLTVT.

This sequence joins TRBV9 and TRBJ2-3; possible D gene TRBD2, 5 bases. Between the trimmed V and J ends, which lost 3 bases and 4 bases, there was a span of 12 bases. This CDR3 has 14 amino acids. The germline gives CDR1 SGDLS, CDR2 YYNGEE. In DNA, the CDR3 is TGTGCCAGCAGCGCCGAACTAGAATCAGATACGCAGTATTTT. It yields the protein CASSAELESDTQYF.

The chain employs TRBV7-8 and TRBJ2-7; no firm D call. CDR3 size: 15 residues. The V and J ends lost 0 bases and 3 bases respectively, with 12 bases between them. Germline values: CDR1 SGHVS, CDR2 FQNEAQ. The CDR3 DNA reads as TGTGCCAGCAGCTTAGCTAGTGGCTTAAACTACGAGCAGTACTTC. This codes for CASSLASGLNYEQYF.

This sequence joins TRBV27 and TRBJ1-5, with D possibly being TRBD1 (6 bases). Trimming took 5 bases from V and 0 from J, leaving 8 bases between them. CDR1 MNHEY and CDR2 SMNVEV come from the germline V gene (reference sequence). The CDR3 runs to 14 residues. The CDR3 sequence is CASSQQGSNQPQHF. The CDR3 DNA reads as TGTGCCAGCAGTCAACAGGGTAGCAATCAGCCCCAGCATTTT.

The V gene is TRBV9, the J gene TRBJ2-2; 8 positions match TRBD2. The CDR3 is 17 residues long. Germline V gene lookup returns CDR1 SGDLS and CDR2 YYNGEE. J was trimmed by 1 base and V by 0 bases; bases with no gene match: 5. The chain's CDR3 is CASSVDILAGNTGELFF. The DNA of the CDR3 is TGTGCCAGCAGCGTAGATATCCTAGCGGGGAACACCGGGGAGCTGTTTTTT. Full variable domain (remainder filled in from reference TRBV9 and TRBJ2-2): DSGVTQTPKHLITATGQRVTLRCSPRSGDLSVYWYQQSLDQGLQFLIQYYNGEERAKGNILERFSAQQFPDLHSELNLSSLELGDSALYFCASSVDILAGNTGELFFGEGSRLTVL.

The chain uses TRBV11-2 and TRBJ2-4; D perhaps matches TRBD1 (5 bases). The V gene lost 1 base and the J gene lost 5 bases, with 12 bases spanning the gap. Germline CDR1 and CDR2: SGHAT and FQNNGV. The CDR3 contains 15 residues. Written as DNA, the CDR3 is TGTGCCAGCAGCTTAGGCAGGGCCCTTGAAAACATTCAGTACTTC. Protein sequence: CASSLGRALENIQYF. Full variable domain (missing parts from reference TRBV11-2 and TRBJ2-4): EAGVAQSPRYKIIEKRQSVAFWCNPISGHATLYWYQQILGQGPKLLIQFQNNGVVDDSQLPKDRFSAERLKGVDSTLKIQPAKLEDSAVYLCASSLGRALENIQYFGAGTRLSVL.

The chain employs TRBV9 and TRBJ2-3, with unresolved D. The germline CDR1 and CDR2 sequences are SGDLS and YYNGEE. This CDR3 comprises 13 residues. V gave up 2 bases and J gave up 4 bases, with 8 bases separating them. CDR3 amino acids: CASSVGSPDTQYF. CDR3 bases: TGTGCCAGCAGCGTGGGGTCACCAGATACGCAGTATTTT.

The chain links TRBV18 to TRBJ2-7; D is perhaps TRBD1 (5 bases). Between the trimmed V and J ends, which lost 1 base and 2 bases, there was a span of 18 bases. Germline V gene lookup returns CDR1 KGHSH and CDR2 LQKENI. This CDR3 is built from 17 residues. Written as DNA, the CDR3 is TGTGCCAGCTCACCACGGCCAGGGCCTACCGATACCTACGAGCAGTACTTC. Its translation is CASSPRPGPTDTYEQYF. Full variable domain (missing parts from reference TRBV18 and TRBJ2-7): NAGVMQNPRHLVRRRGQEARLRCSPMKGHSHVYWYRQLPEEGLKFMVYLQKENIIDESGMPKERFSAEFPKEGPSILRIQQVVRGDSAAYFCASSPRPGPTDTYEQYFGPGTRLTVT.

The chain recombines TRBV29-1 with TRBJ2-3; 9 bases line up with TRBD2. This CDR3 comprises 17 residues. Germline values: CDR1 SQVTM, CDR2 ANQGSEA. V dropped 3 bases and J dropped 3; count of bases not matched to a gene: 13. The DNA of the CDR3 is TGCAGCGTTGATCTACTTAGCGGGAGTGGAGGGACAGATACGCAGTATTTT. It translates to CSVDLLSGSGGTDTQYF.

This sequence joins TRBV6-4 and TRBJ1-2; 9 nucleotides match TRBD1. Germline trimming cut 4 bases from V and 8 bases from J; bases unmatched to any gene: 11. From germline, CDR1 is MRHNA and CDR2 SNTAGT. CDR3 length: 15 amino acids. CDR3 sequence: CASSGSAGQGSGYTF. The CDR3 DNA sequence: TGTGCCAGCAGTGGTTCGGCGGGACAGGGCTCCGGCTACACCTTC.

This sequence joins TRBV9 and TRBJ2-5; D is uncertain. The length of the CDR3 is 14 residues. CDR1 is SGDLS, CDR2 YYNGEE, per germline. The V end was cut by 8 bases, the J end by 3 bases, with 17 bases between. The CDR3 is CASAPFGREETQYF. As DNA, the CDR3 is TGTGCCAGTGCCCCCTTCGGACGCGAAGAGACCCAGTACTTC.

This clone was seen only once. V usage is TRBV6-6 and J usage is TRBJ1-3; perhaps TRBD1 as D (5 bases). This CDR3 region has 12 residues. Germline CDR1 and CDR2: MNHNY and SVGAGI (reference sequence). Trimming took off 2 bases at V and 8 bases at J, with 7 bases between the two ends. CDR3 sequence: CASSYGGDTIYF. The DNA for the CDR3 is TGTGCCAGCAGTTACGGGGGAGACACCATATATTTT.

The CDR3: CASSKYREETQYF. The CDR3 DNA reads as TGCGCCAGCAGTAAGTACAGGGAAGAGACCCAGTACTTC. The chain links TRBV4-1 to TRBJ2-5, with D possibly matching TRBD1 (6 bases). With 6 bases removed from V and 3 bases from J, the gap between germline ends came to 11 bases. Germline CDR1 and CDR2: MGHRA and YSYEKL. The CDR3 has 13 amino acids.

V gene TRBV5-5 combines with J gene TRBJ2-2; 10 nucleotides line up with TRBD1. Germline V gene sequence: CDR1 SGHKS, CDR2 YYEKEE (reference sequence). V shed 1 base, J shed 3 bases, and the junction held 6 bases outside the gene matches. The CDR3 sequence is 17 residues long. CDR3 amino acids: CASSLYGTGADTGELFF. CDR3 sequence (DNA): TGTGCCAGCAGCTTGTATGGGACAGGGGCGGACACCGGGGAGCTGTTTTTT.

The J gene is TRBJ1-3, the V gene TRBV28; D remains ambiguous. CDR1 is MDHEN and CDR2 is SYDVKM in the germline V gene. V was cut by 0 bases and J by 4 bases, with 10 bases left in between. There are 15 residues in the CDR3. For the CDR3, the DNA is TGTGCCAGCAGTTTATGGGCAGGATTGGGAAACACCATATATTTT. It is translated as CASSLWAGLGNTIYF.

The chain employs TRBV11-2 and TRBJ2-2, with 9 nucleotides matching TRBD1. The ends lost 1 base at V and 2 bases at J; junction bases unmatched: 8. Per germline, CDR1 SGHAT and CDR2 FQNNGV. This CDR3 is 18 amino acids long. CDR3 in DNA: TGTGCCAGCAGCTTAGGGGGCCGGGACAGGGTTAACACCGGGGAGCTGTTTTTT. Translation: CASSLGGRDRVNTGELFF.

As DNA, the CDR3 is TGTGCCTGGGAAGGGTCAAGCGCAGATACGCAGTATTTT. Translation gives CAWEGSSADTQYF. The rearrangement joins TRBV30 to TRBJ2-3; D not resolved. Per the germline V gene, CDR1 is GTSNPN and CDR2 is SVGIG (reference sequence). V lost 5 bases to trimming and J lost 4 bases, with 13 bases between them. The CDR3 totals 13 residues.